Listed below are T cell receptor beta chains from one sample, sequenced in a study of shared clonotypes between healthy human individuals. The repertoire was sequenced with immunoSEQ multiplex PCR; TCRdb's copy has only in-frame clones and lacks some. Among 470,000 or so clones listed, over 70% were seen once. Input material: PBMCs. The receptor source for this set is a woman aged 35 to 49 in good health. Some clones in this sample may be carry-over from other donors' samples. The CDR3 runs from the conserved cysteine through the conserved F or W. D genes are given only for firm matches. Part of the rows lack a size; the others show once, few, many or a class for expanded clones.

TGTGCCAGCATTGAGGCAGCCGCCCGGGCCCAGCATTTT | CASIEAAARAQHF | TRBJ1-5 | NA | TRBV6-1 | NA
TGTGCCAGCAGCAACCGGGACAGGAACACCGGGGAGCTGTTTTTT | CASSNRDRNTGELFF | TRBJ2-2 | TRBD1 | TRBV7-8 | NA
TGTGCCAGCTCAACCGGGACAGGCGCTAATGAGCAGTTCTTC | CASSTGTGANEQFF | TRBJ2-1 | TRBD1 | TRBV18 | NA
TGTGCCAGCAGCCCCAGGGGGGCGGGAGGCCCGAGCTCCTACAATGAGCAGTTCTTC | CASSPRGAGGPSSYNEQFF | TRBJ2-1 | NA | TRBV9 | NA
TGTGCCAGCTTACCTCTTACTAGCGGGGCCTACAATGAGCAGTTCTTC | CASLPLTSGAYNEQFF | TRBJ2-1 | TRBD2 | TRBV7-2 | NA
TGTGCCAGCAGTTCTCATCGGGGAGTGAGCACAGATACGCAGTATTTT | CASSSHRGVSTDTQYF | TRBJ2-3 | NA | TRBV6-6 | NA
TGTGCCAGCAGGCCCGCGGGCAGAAACACCGGGGAGCTGTTTTTT | CASRPAGRNTGELFF | TRBJ2-2 | NA | TRBV27 | NA
TGTGCCAGCATTTCCCGGGAGTTGGACACTGAAGCTTTCTTT | CASISRELDTEAFF | TRBJ1-1 | NA | TRBV27 | NA
TGTGCCAGCAGCCCTCGGGACAGGAAGAACACCGGGGAGCTGTTTTTT | CASSPRDRKNTGELFF | TRBJ2-2 | TRBD1 | TRBV5-4 | NA
TGTGCCAGCAGCTTGTTTCAGGGGGCCCCAGATACGCAGTATTTT | CASSLFQGAPDTQYF | TRBJ2-3 | TRBD1 | TRBV5-6 | NA
TGTGCCAGCAGCTTCCACAGGATAGATACGCAGTATTTT | CASSFHRIDTQYF | TRBJ2-3 | NA | TRBV5-8 | NA
TGTGCCATCAGTGGACTAGCGGGAGTCACAGATACGCAGTATTTT | CAISGLAGVTDTQYF | TRBJ2-3 | TRBD2 | TRBV10-3 | NA
TGTGCCAGCAGTTTATCAGGGCAGGGGAGGAGCTACGAGCAGTACTTC | CASSLSGQGRSYEQYF | TRBJ2-7 | NA | TRBV28 | NA
TGTGCCAGCAGTTTCACAGGGAACTATGGCTACACCTTC | CASSFTGNYGYTF | TRBJ1-2 | NA | TRBV27 | NA
TGTGCCAGCAGCTTTATCGGAGCGAGCTCTGGAAACACCATATATTTT | CASSFIGASSGNTIYF | TRBJ1-3 | NA | TRBV7-2 | NA
TGTGCCAGCTCACCCCCGGGGGTTGACTATGGCTACACCTTC | CASSPPGVDYGYTF | TRBJ1-2 | NA | TRBV18 | NA
TGTGCCAGCAGCTTAGCCCCGGAGGGGTACGAGCAGTACTTC | CASSLAPEGYEQYF | TRBJ2-7 | NA | TRBV11-2 | NA
TGTGCCTCGGGGGGACTAGCGGGAGGGCAAGAGACCCAGTACTTC | CASGGLAGGQETQYF | TRBJ2-5 | TRBD2 | TRBV19 | NA
TGTGCCAGCAGTGATACAGGGTCCCCCCTTAACTATGGCTACACCTTC | CASSDTGSPLNYGYTF | TRBJ1-2 | NA | TRBV7-9 | NA
TGTGCCAGCTCACCCAACCCAGGGGCGCGGGAGACCCAGTACTTC | CASSPNPGARETQYF | TRBJ2-5 | NA | TRBV18 | NA
TGTGCCAGCAGAGTCCAGGGAAGGGGCACTGAAGCTTTCTTT | CASRVQGRGTEAFF | TRBJ1-1 | NA | TRBV28 | few
TGCGCCAGCAGCCTGCTTCCGGCCCTAGCGGGAGGGACCGGGGAGCTGTTTTTT | CASSLLPALAGGTGELFF | TRBJ2-2 | TRBD2 | TRBV5-1 | NA
TGCAGCGGGGGACTTATCGAGAGCACAGATACGCAGTATTTT | CSGGLIESTDTQYF | TRBJ2-3 | NA | TRBV29-1 | many
TGTGCCAGCAGTTTATTAGCGGGAGTTAACGAGCAGTACTTC | CASSLLAGVNEQYF | TRBJ2-7 | TRBD2 | TRBV28 | NA
TGCGCCAGCAGCTTCGACAGGGGCGATGAGCAGTTCTTC | CASSFDRGDEQFF | TRBJ2-1 | TRBD1 | TRBV5-1 | NA
TGTGCCAGCAGTTACTCGGGTGCGGGAGGTAACTACGAGCAGTACTTC | CASSYSGAGGNYEQYF | TRBJ2-7 | TRBD2 | TRBV6-5 | NA
TGTGCCACCAGCAGAGATCTTGGCAATCAGCCCCAGCATTTT | CATSRDLGNQPQHF | TRBJ1-5 | NA | TRBV15 | NA